A selection of T cell receptor beta chains follows, all from one sample in a study of tumor-infiltrating lymphocytes in primary liver carcinoma. One entry per CDR3 protein, called by TCRdb with MiXCR from the multiplex PCR reads. The table records a few hundred thousand distinct CDR3 sequences, 45% to 70% of them present only once. The sample taken for sequencing was peripheral blood. The source is a woman in her twenties or thirties with primary liver carcinoma and hepatitis B virus infection. Both conserved end residues are part of each CDR3. Fields, in order: CDR3 DNA, CDR3 protein, D gene, clone size, J gene, V gene. A D gene is named only where the DNA matches it firmly. Rows give clone size only sometimes, using once, few, many, or a class for an expanded clone.

CDR3nt: TGCGCCAGCAGCCAAACTATAGATACGCAGTATTTT
CDR3aa: CASSQTIDTQYF
d_gene: -
abundance: many
j_gene: TRBJ2-3
v_gene: TRBV4-1

CDR3nt: TGTGCCAGCAGTATCTTGGGCTACGAGCAGTACTTC
CDR3aa: CASSILGYEQYF
d_gene: -
abundance: many
j_gene: TRBJ2-7
v_gene: TRBV12-3/TRBV12-4

CDR3nt: TGTGCCAGCAGCCGGGCAGGCGGACTAGTTACTATCGACGAGCAGTACTTC
CDR3aa: CASSRAGGLVTIDEQYF
d_gene: TRBD2
abundance: many
j_gene: TRBJ2-7
v_gene: TRBV11-2

CDR3nt: TGTGCCTGGAATGCAGGGGGGAATCAGCCCCAGCATTTT
CDR3aa: CAWNAGGNQPQHF
d_gene: TRBD1
abundance: -
j_gene: TRBJ1-5
v_gene: TRBV30

CDR3nt: TGTGCCAGCAGCCCTGGACAGGGGGGAGTACCCCTCCACTTT
CDR3aa: CASSPGQGGVPLHF
d_gene: TRBD1
abundance: -
j_gene: TRBJ1-6
v_gene: TRBV3-1

CDR3nt: TGCAGCGTTGAAGCGGGACAGGAATCGCTCAATGAGCAGTTCTTC
CDR3aa: CSVEAGQESLNEQFF
d_gene: TRBD1
abundance: many
j_gene: TRBJ2-1
v_gene: TRBV29-1

CDR3nt: TGTGCCAGCAGTGGTCAGGGGCCCCAAGAGACCCAGTACTTC
CDR3aa: CASSGQGPQETQYF
d_gene: -
abundance: many
j_gene: TRBJ2-5
v_gene: TRBV6-5

CDR3nt: TGTGCCAGCAGCCCCCGACAGGGAAGCGGCTACACCTTC
CDR3aa: CASSPRQGSGYTF
d_gene: TRBD1
abundance: medium-sized
j_gene: TRBJ1-2
v_gene: TRBV11-2

CDR3nt: TGCAGCGTCGGACACGTCAGGCGCTCCCACGAGCAGTACTTC
CDR3aa: CSVGHVRRSHEQYF
d_gene: -
abundance: -
j_gene: TRBJ2-7
v_gene: TRBV29-1

CDR3nt: TGTGCCAGCAGCCCCCGTGCCGGGACTGAAGCTTTCTTT
CDR3aa: CASSPRAGTEAFF
d_gene: -
abundance: many
j_gene: TRBJ1-1
v_gene: TRBV11-2

CDR3nt: TGTGCCAGCGGTTCTCTAGGACAGCCCCAAGAGACCCAGTACTTC
CDR3aa: CASGSLGQPQETQYF
d_gene: -
abundance: -
j_gene: TRBJ2-5
v_gene: TRBV12-3/TRBV12-4

CDR3nt: TGTGCCAGCAGTTTAAAGGGTGAGCAGTTCTTC
CDR3aa: CASSLKGEQFF
d_gene: -
abundance: many
j_gene: TRBJ2-1
v_gene: TRBV12-3/TRBV12-4

CDR3nt: TGTGCCAGTAGTCCTAGCGGGAGCTCCAAAAACATTCAGTACTTC
CDR3aa: CASSPSGSSKNIQYF
d_gene: TRBD2
abundance: -
j_gene: TRBJ2-4
v_gene: TRBV19

CDR3nt: TGTGCCAGCAGCATCAATCCCGGGACTATGTATGAGCAGTTCTTC
CDR3aa: CASSINPGTMYEQFF
d_gene: TRBD2
abundance: -
j_gene: TRBJ2-1
v_gene: TRBV7-8

CDR3nt: TGTGCCATCAGCTTATTAGCGGGACTCGAAGAGCAGTACTTC
CDR3aa: CAISLLAGLEEQYF
d_gene: TRBD2
abundance: -
j_gene: TRBJ2-7
v_gene: TRBV11-3

CDR3nt: TGTGCCAGCAGGCCCAGTGGAGGCACTGAAGCTTTCTTT
CDR3aa: CASRPSGGTEAFF
d_gene: -
abundance: few
j_gene: TRBJ1-1
v_gene: TRBV6-2/TRBV6-3

CDR3nt: TGCGCCAGCAGCCAAGACGCGACCCCTAGCGGGAGCTATGAGAAGTTCTTC
CDR3aa: CASSQDATPSGSYEKFF
d_gene: TRBD2
abundance: -
j_gene: TRBJ2-1
v_gene: TRBV4-3

CDR3nt: TGTGCCTGGAGTCTTAGGACGTATGGTTACACCTTC
CDR3aa: CAWSLRTYGYTF
d_gene: -
abundance: few
j_gene: TRBJ1-2
v_gene: TRBV30

CDR3nt: TGCAGCGCACGGACAATTGAAAAACTGTTTTTT
CDR3aa: CSARTIEKLFF
d_gene: -
abundance: -
j_gene: TRBJ1-4
v_gene: TRBV29-1

CDR3nt: TGTGCCAGCAGTTTTACGACAGCTTCCTACGAGCAGTACTTC
CDR3aa: CASSFTTASYEQYF
d_gene: -
abundance: few
j_gene: TRBJ2-7
v_gene: TRBV12-3/TRBV12-4

CDR3nt: TGTGCCAGCAGCCATGGTGCGGGGAACACAGATACGCAGTATTTT
CDR3aa: CASSHGAGNTDTQYF
d_gene: -
abundance: -
j_gene: TRBJ2-3
v_gene: TRBV14

CDR3nt: TGCAGCGTTTATGTGGCCTCCAATGAACAGTCCTTC
CDR3aa: CSVYVASNEQSF
d_gene: -
abundance: -
j_gene: TRBJ2-1
v_gene: TRBV29-1

CDR3nt: TGTGCCAGCAGTTACTCGAGAGGCCGCAATCAGCCCCAGCATTTT
CDR3aa: CASSYSRGRNQPQHF
d_gene: -
abundance: -
j_gene: TRBJ1-5
v_gene: TRBV6-2/TRBV6-3

CDR3nt: TGTGCCAGCAGCTTTTCCCAGGCGAACATTGAAGCTTTCTTT
CDR3aa: CASSFSQANIEAFF
d_gene: -
abundance: -
j_gene: TRBJ1-1
v_gene: TRBV5-6

CDR3nt: TGTACCAGCAGCTTGCCGGGACAGCACTATAATTCACCCCTCCACTTT
CDR3aa: CTSSLPGQHYNSPLHF
d_gene: TRBD1
abundance: -
j_gene: TRBJ1-6
v_gene: TRBV5-6

CDR3nt: TGTGCCAGCGGCTTAGGACGGGACAATGAGCAGTTCTTC
CDR3aa: CASGLGRDNEQFF
d_gene: -
abundance: -
j_gene: TRBJ2-1
v_gene: TRBV13

CDR3nt: TGTGCCAGCAAGCGGAGTAGCGGATCCAATGAGCAGTTCTTC
CDR3aa: CASKRSSGSNEQFF
d_gene: -
abundance: once
j_gene: TRBJ2-1
v_gene: TRBV6-1

CDR3nt: TGTGCCAGCAGCCGGGCGATTCCTAACTATGGCTACACCTTC
CDR3aa: CASSRAIPNYGYTF
d_gene: -
abundance: many
j_gene: TRBJ1-2
v_gene: TRBV11-2

CDR3nt: TGTGCCAGCAAGAGGGATGCAACTAATGAAAAACTGTTTTTT
CDR3aa: CASKRDATNEKLFF
d_gene: -
abundance: many
j_gene: TRBJ1-4
v_gene: TRBV6-6

CDR3nt: TGTGCCAGCAGTCAGTCAGCAGGGGCTATGGTGTTGGATTCACCCCTCCACTTT
CDR3aa: CASSQSAGAMVLDSPLHF
d_gene: -
abundance: -
j_gene: TRBJ1-6
v_gene: TRBV6-1

CDR3nt: TGTGCCAGCAGTGAACTAGCGGGGCACAATGAGCAGTTCTTC
CDR3aa: CASSELAGHNEQFF
d_gene: TRBD2
abundance: few
j_gene: TRBJ2-1
v_gene: TRBV6-2/TRBV6-3

CDR3nt: TGTGCCGGCAGCTCCCATAGCGGGGTACAAGAGACCCAGTACTTC
CDR3aa: CAGSSHSGVQETQYF
d_gene: TRBD2
abundance: once
j_gene: TRBJ2-5
v_gene: TRBV7-8

CDR3nt: TGTGCCTGGAGTGTACGGGGACAGGGACAGCCCCAGTATTTT
CDR3aa: CAWSVRGQGQPQYF
d_gene: TRBD1
abundance: -
j_gene: TRBJ2-3
v_gene: TRBV30

CDR3nt: TGTGCCAGCAGCTTGGCGTTGGGCAGAGGAGGCTACACCTTC
CDR3aa: CASSLALGRGGYTF
d_gene: -
abundance: -
j_gene: TRBJ1-2
v_gene: TRBV11-3

CDR3nt: TGTGCCGGCATCATCACCGCTACATGGATGGTGAGGACCGGGGAGCTGTTTTTT
CDR3aa: CAGIITATWMVRTGELFF
d_gene: -
abundance: -
j_gene: TRBJ2-2
v_gene: TRBV11-2

CDR3nt: TGTGCCAGCAGTTACTCGAACGAGCAGTACTTC
CDR3aa: CASSYSNEQYF
d_gene: -
abundance: many
j_gene: TRBJ2-7
v_gene: TRBV6-5

CDR3nt: TGTGCCAGCAGCTATACAGGACCTTTCTCCGGGGAGCTGTTTTTT
CDR3aa: CASSYTGPFSGELFF
d_gene: -
abundance: -
j_gene: TRBJ2-2
v_gene: TRBV11-1

CDR3nt: TGTGCCTGCAGGGACAGCCCAGGGTTCCGCGCCATATATTTT
CDR3aa: CACRDSPGFRAIYF
d_gene: TRBD1
abundance: -
j_gene: TRBJ1-3
v_gene: TRBV6-5

CDR3nt: TGTGCCAGCACCACAAAGCGGGGAAACATTCAGTACTTC
CDR3aa: CASTTKRGNIQYF
d_gene: TRBD2
abundance: -
j_gene: TRBJ2-4
v_gene: TRBV6-2/TRBV6-3

CDR3nt: TGTGCCAGCACCACGACAGGGAACGAGCAGTACTTC
CDR3aa: CASTTTGNEQYF
d_gene: TRBD1
abundance: -
j_gene: TRBJ2-7
v_gene: TRBV7-8

CDR3nt: TGTGCCAGCAGCTTCACGGACAGGGTGAGCTATGGCTACACCTTC
CDR3aa: CASSFTDRVSYGYTF
d_gene: TRBD1
abundance: -
j_gene: TRBJ1-2
v_gene: TRBV7-9

CDR3nt: TGTGCCAGCAGCCTAACCGGCAGGGGTGTGAACACTGAAGCTTTCTTT
CDR3aa: CASSLTGRGVNTEAFF
d_gene: -
abundance: few
j_gene: TRBJ1-1
v_gene: TRBV14

CDR3nt: TGTGCCAGCAGCTTAGGCTGGGGAGGCGACTATGGCTACACCTTC
CDR3aa: CASSLGWGGDYGYTF
d_gene: -
abundance: -
j_gene: TRBJ1-2
v_gene: TRBV13

CDR3nt: TGCGCCAGCAGCCAAGAAAGGGCCTGCTACTATGGCTACACCTTC
CDR3aa: CASSQERACYYGYTF
d_gene: -
abundance: -
j_gene: TRBJ1-2
v_gene: TRBV4-3

CDR3nt: TGTGCCTGGGACCCTGGCAGAAATCAGCCCCAGCATTTT
CDR3aa: CAWDPGRNQPQHF
d_gene: -
abundance: few
j_gene: TRBJ1-5
v_gene: TRBV30

CDR3nt: TGTGCCAGCAGTTACTTGGCCGGACAGACCGCGAACACCGGGGAGCTGTTTTTT
CDR3aa: CASSYLAGQTANTGELFF
d_gene: -
abundance: -
j_gene: TRBJ2-2
v_gene: TRBV6-5

CDR3nt: TGTGCCAGCAGCACCCTGACTAGCGGGAGACAGGGTGAGCAGTTCTTC
CDR3aa: CASSTLTSGRQGEQFF
d_gene: TRBD2
abundance: -
j_gene: TRBJ2-1
v_gene: TRBV28

CDR3nt: TGTGCCAGCAGCTTAGGTGCTAGCGGGGCACCCACAGATACGCAGTATTTT
CDR3aa: CASSLGASGAPTDTQYF
d_gene: TRBD2
abundance: many
j_gene: TRBJ2-3
v_gene: TRBV11-2

CDR3nt: TGTGCCAGCCAGGACAGAGTGAACACCGGGGAGCTGTTTTTT
CDR3aa: CASQDRVNTGELFF
d_gene: -
abundance: -
j_gene: TRBJ2-2
v_gene: TRBV5-4

CDR3nt: TGTGCCAGCAGTTACTCGGGGCAGGGAAAGGGAGAGACCCAGTACTTC
CDR3aa: CASSYSGQGKGETQYF
d_gene: -
abundance: many
j_gene: TRBJ2-5
v_gene: TRBV6-6

CDR3nt: TGTGCCTGGAGTGTAAGTAGCTTCGATCAGCCCCAGCATTTT
CDR3aa: CAWSVSSFDQPQHF
d_gene: -
abundance: few
j_gene: TRBJ1-5
v_gene: TRBV30

CDR3nt: TGTGCCATCAGAGATTCAGGGGGCAATAACTATGGCTACACCTTC
CDR3aa: CAIRDSGGNNYGYTF
d_gene: TRBD1
abundance: -
j_gene: TRBJ1-2
v_gene: TRBV10-3

CDR3nt: TGTGCCATCAGTTACTCCCCGAACACTGAAGCTTTCTTT
CDR3aa: CAISYSPNTEAFF
d_gene: -
abundance: -
j_gene: TRBJ1-1
v_gene: TRBV6-5

CDR3nt: TGTGCCAGCAGCTTAACAACCGACAGGTCCTTGGGGGACTACGAGCAGTACTTC
CDR3aa: CASSLTTDRSLGDYEQYF
d_gene: -
abundance: once
j_gene: TRBJ2-7
v_gene: TRBV7-2